This T cell receptor beta chain was recorded in a study of T cell repertoires in cytomegalovirus infection. Regarding the study as a whole: CMV-specific HLA-C-restricted TCR beta clonotypes dominated the ex vivo response. Summed frequency of public TCR beta families distinguished CMV carriers with the relevant HLA.

This CDR3 comprises 15 residues. Trimming cost V 6 bases and J 2 bases, with 16 bases left between them. CDR1 SGHTA and CDR2 FQGNSA come from the germline V gene. This clonotype was seen at least ten times. What it binds is not known. TCRdb passed the reads through MiXCR, listing each CDR3 protein once. The sample shows roughly 720,000 distinct CDR3 sequences, approximately 34% of them seen only once. J is TRBJ1-2 and V is TRBV7-2; tentatively, D is TRBD1 (6 bases). The specimen was PBMCs. This TCR was recovered from a human donor in good health (CMV status not recorded). Some clones in this sample may be carry-over from other donors' samples. CDR3 nucleotides: TGTGCCAGCAGAAGTTCGGCAGGGGCGAACTATGGCTACACCTTC. This sequence encodes CASRSSAGANYGYTF. Supplemented by reference TRBV7-2 and TRBJ1-2, the full variable domain reads GAGVSQSPSNKVTEKGKDVELRCDPISGHTALYWYRQSLGQGLEFLIYFQGNSAPDKSGLPSDRFSAERTGGSVSTLTIQRTQQEDSAVYLCASRSSAGANYGYTFGSGTRLTVV.